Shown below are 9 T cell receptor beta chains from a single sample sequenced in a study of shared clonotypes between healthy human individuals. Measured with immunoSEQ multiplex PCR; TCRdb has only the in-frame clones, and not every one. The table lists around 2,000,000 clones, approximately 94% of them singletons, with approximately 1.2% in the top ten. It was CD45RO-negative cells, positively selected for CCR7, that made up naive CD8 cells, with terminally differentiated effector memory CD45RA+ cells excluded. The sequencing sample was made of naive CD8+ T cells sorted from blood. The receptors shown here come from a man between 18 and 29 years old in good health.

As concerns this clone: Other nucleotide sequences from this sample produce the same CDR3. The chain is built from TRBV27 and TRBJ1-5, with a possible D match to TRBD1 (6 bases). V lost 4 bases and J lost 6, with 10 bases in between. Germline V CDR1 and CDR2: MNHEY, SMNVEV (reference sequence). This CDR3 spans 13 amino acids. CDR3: CASSWGAGQPQHF. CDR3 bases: TGTGCCAGCAGTTGGGGGGCAGGTCAGCCCCAGCATTTT.

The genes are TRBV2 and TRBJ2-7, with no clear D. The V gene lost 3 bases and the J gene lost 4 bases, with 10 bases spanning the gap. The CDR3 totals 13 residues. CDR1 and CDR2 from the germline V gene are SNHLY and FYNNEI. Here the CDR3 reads CASSDGRRYEQYF. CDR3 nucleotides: TGTGCCAGCAGTGATGGCAGACGGTACGAGCAGTACTTC.

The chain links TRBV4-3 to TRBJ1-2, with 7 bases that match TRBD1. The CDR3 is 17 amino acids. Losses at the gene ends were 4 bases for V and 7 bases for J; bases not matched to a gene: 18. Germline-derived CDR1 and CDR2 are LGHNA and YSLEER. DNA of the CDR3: TGCGCCAGCAGCCCGGCTGGGACAGCCCACGCTGGGGGTGGCTACACCTTC. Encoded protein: CASSPAGTAHAGGGYTF.

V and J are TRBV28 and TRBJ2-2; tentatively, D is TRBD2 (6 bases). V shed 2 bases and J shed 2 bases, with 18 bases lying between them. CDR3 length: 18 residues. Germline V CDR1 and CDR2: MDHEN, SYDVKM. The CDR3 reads CASSLIWDSVPNTGELFF. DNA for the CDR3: TGTGCCAGCAGTTTAATTTGGGACTCAGTTCCTAACACCGGGGAGCTGTTTTTT.

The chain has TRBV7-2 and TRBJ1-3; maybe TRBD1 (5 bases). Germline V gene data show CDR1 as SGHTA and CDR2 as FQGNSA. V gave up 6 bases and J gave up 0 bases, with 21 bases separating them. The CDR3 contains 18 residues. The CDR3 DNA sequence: TGTGCCAGCAGGCCTTCCGACAGCCCTATCATCTCTGGAAACACCATATATTTT. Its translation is CASRPSDSPIISGNTIYF.

As DNA, the CDR3 is TGTGCCAGCAGCTTTGGTAGCGGGGACCAAGAGACCCAGTACTTC. This sequence encodes CASSFGSGDQETQYF. V gene TRBV11-2 combines with J gene TRBJ2-5, with 8 bases that match TRBD2. Germline CDR1 SGHAT, CDR2 FQNNGV. The CDR3 extends over 15 amino acids. Unmatched junction bases numbered 3, after V lost 3 bases and J lost 0 bases.

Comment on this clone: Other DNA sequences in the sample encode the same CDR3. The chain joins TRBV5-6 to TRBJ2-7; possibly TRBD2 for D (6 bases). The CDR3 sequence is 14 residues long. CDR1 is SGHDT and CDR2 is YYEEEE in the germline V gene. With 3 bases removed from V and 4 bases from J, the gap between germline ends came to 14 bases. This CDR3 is CASSYRDSPYEQYF. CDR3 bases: TGTGCCAGCAGCTACCGGGACTCACCTTACGAGCAGTACTTC.

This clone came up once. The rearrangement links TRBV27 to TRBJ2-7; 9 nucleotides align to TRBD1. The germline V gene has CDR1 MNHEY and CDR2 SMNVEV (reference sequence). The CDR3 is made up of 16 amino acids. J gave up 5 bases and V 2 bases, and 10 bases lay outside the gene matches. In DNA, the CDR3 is TGTGCCAGCAGTTTAGGGGAACAGGGGGCTATCCACGAGCAGTACTTC. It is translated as CASSLGEQGAIHEQYF.

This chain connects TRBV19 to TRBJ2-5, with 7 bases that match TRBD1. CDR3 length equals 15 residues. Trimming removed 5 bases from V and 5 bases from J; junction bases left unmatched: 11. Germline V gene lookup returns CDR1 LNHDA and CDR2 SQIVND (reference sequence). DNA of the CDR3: TGTGCCAGTAGTGAATCGACAGGGACGGGGGAGACCCAGTACTTC. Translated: CASSESTGTGETQYF.